Included here is one T cell receptor (beta chain) sequence, with context. Its antigen is not known. The data are from a study of cytomegalovirus exposure and HLA in healthy donors. Study conclusions and caveats: A later analysis found that most CMV-associated TCR beta chains appeared HLA-restricted.

The CDR3 contains 15 residues. Between the trimmed V and J ends, which lost 5 bases and 3 bases, there was a span of 11 bases. Per the germline V gene, CDR1 is LNHDA and CDR2 is SQIVND (reference sequence). The PCR was carried out with 60 Vbeta primers and 13 Jbeta primers. The protocol was immunoSEQ multiplex PCR, while the TCRdb copy is restricted to in-frame clones and leaves out a portion. This sample has under 150,000 clones, with 65% to 90% found just once. The sequenced material came from PBMCs. The V gene is TRBV19, the J gene TRBJ2-6; D call uncertain. This receptor was obtained from a girl aged 2 to 10 in good health and CMV-seronegative. CDR3 DNA: TGTGCCAGTAGTCCCCTCCCGGTTGGGGCCAACGTCCTGACTTTC. Its translation is CASSPLPVGANVLTF.